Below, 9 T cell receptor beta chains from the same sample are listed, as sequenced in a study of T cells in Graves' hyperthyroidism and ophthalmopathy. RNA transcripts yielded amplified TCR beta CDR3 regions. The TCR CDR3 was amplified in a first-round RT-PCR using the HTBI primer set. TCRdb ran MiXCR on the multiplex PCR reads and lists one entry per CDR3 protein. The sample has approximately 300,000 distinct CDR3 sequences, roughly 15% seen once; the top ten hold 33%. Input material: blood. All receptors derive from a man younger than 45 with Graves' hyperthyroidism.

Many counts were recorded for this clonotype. Written as DNA, the CDR3 is TGTGCCACCTCCGGGACTAGCGGGAGGGCCGGGGAGACCCAGTACTTC. It codes for CATSGTSGRAGETQYF. The gene calls are TRBV7-8 and TRBJ2-5; 16 bases match TRBD2. After removal of 10 bases from V and 5 bases from J, the junction contained 10 bases not matched to a gene. The CDR3 has 16 amino acids. Germline lookup yields CDR1 SGHVS and CDR2 FQNEAQ.

The CDR3 DNA is TGCGCCAGCAGCTACGACTGGACAGGCCCAGGTGGCTACACCTTC. This sequence encodes CASSYDWTGPGGYTF. V is TRBV5-1 and J is TRBJ1-2; 7 bases are a match to TRBD1. After removal of 3 bases from V and 7 bases from J, the junction contained 12 bases not matched to a gene. Germline V lookup: CDR1 SGHRS, CDR2 YFSETQ. The CDR3 is 15 amino acids.

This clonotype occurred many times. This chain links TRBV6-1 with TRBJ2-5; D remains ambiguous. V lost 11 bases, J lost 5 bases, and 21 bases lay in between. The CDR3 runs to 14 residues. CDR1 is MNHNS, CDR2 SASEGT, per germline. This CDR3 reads CASKLYSDEETQYF. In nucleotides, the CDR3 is TGTGCCTCAAAACTCTATTCGGACGAGGAGACCCAGTACTTC.

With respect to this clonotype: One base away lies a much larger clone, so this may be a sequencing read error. The CDR3 nucleotides are TGTGCCAGCAGTTCCCCACGGGACAGGGGGCTCCACGAGCAGTACTTC. This sequence encodes CASSSPRDRGLHEQYF. This sequence joins TRBV28 and TRBJ2-7; 12 positions agree with TRBD1. Germline V gives CDR1 MDHEN, CDR2 SYDVKM. The CDR3 is 16 amino acids. V was clipped by 4 bases and J by 5 bases; unmatched bases: 9.

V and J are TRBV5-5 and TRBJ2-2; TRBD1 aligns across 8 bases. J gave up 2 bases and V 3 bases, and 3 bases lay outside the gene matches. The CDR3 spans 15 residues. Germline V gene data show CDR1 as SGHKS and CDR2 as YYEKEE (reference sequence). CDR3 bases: TGTGCCAGCAGCTCAACAGGGGGAAACACCGGGGAGCTGTTTTTT. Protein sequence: CASSSTGGNTGELFF.

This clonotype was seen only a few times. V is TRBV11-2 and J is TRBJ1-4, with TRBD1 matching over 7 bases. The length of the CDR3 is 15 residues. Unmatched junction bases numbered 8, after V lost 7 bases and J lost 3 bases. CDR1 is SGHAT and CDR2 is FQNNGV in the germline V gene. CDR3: CASTLTGRANEKLFF. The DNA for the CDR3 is TGTGCCAGCACCCTGACAGGGAGGGCTAATGAAAAACTGTTTTTT.

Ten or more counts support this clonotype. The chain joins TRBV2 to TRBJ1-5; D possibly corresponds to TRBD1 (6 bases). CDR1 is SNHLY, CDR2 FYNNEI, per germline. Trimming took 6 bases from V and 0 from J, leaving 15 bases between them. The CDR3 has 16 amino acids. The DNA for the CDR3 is TGTGCCAGCAGACCCGATCAGGGGCTTAGCAATCAGCCCCAGCATTTT. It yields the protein CASRPDQGLSNQPQHF.

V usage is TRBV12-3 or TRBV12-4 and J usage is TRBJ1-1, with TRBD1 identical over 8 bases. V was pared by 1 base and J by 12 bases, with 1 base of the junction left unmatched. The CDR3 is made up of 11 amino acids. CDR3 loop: CASSLGTGTFF. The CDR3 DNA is TGTGCCAGCAGTTTAGGGACAGGGACTTTCTTT.

CDR3 sequence: CSARAPAASLRETQYF. CDR3 coding DNA: TGCAGTGCTAGAGCGCCAGCGGCCTCTTTGAGAGAGACCCAGTACTTC. The chain recombines TRBV20-1 with TRBJ2-5; D might be TRBD2 (5 bases). The CDR3 contains 16 residues. The V and J ends lost 1 base and 4 bases respectively, with 19 bases between them. CDR1 and CDR2 (germline): DFQATT, SNEGSKA (reference sequence).